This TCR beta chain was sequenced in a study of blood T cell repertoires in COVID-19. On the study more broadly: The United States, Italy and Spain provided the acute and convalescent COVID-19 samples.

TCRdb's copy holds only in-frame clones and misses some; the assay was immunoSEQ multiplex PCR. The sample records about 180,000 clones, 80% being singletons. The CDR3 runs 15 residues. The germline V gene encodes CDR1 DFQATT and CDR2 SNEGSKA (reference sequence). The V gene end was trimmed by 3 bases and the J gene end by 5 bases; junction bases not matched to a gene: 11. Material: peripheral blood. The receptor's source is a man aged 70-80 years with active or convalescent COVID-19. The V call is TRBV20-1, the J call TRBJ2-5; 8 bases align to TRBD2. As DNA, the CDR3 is TGCAGTGCTAGTATCCGAATAGCGGGAACGGAGACCCAGTACTTC. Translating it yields CSASIRIAGTETQYF.